Listed below are T cell receptor beta chains from one sample, sequenced in a study of pediatric ulcerative colitis. The protocol was immunoSEQ multiplex PCR, while the TCRdb copy is restricted to in-frame clones and leaves out a portion. The table lists about 64,000 clones, around four fifths of them singletons. Material: blood. These receptors came from a boy between 5 and 17 years old with moderate ulcerative colitis. Each CDR3 is given with its conserved first and last residue. The D gene is left open where the match is weak. Size values are once, few and many counts, or a class for expanded clones, and some rows have none.

>TRBV25-1|-|TRBJ1-6|15|once
TGTGCCAGCCGTGACTCGGACAGATATGGATCACCCCTCCACTTT
CASRDSDRYGSPLHF
>TRBV11-3|-|TRBJ2-3|11|-
TGTGCCAGCAGCAGCACAGATACGCAGTATTTT
CASSSTDTQYF
>TRBV5-1|TRBD1|TRBJ1-1|14|-
TGCGCCAGCAGCTTGACAGGGGGCGGCACTGAAGCTTTCTTT
CASSLTGGGTEAFF
>TRBV19|TRBD2|TRBJ2-5|15|once
TGTGCCAGTAGTATGTCAACTAGCGGAAAAGAGACCCAGTACTTC
CASSMSTSGKETQYF
>TRBV7-3|-|TRBJ1-1|14|-
TGTGCCAGCAGCTTAAACGTAATGAACACTGAAGCTTTCTTT
CASSLNVMNTEAFF
>TRBV29-1|-|TRBJ2-3|13|-
TGCAGCGTTGACCAGATCGGCACAGATACGCAGTATTTT
CSVDQIGTDTQYF
>TRBV29-1|-|TRBJ1-1|14|-
TGCAGCGTTGAAGATCAGCGGGCAGTCGCTGAAGCTTTCTTT
CSVEDQRAVAEAFF
>TRBV7-2|TRBD1|TRBJ2-7|15|-
TGTGCCAGCAGCTTAGGACAGGGGGCAGCCTACGAGCAGTACTTC
CASSLGQGAAYEQYF
>TRBV5-1|TRBD1|TRBJ1-1|15|-
TGCGCCAGCAGCGAGGACAGGATTGAAGAGACTGAAGCTTTCTTT
CASSEDRIEETEAFF
>TRBV6-5|TRBD2|TRBJ2-7|14|few
TGTGCCAGCAGTTTAGCGGGAGTGGGGTACGAGCAGTACTTC
CASSLAGVGYEQYF
>TRBV30|-|TRBJ2-5|13|-
TGTGCCTGGAGTGTGGGTCGGGCAGAGGCCCAGTACTTC
CAWSVGRAEAQYF
>TRBV18|-|TRBJ1-1|14|-
TGTGCCAGCTCACCAGACAGAGTGAACACTGAAGCTTTCTTT
CASSPDRVNTEAFF
>TRBV12-5|-|TRBJ1-5|16|medium-sized
TGTGCTAGTGGTTTGGGATCGGACGGGCCGAGTCAGCCCCAGCATTTT
CASGLGSDGPSQPQHF
>TRBV7-9|-|TRBJ2-7|15|-
TGTGCCAGCAGCGGGGTAAGGGACACCTCCTACGAGCAGTACTTC
CASSGVRDTSYEQYF
>TRBV2|-|TRBJ2-7|22|-
TGTGCCAGCAGTGAGTGGGGTTTATCCGCTCCCGGGGATCGCGTTGGTCAGTACGAGCAGTACTTC
CASSEWGLSAPGDRVGQYEQYF
>TRBV7-9|-|TRBJ1-1|13|-
TGTGCCAGCAGCCCCCCAGGGGAGACTGAAGCTTTCTTT
CASSPPGETEAFF
>TRBV19|TRBD1|TRBJ1-2|16|-
TGTGCCAGTAGTATAGATCAGAGACAGGGAAGACGTGGCTACACCTTC
CASSIDQRQGRRGYTF
>TRBV18|TRBD2|TRBJ2-5|16|-
TGTGCCAGCTCACTGGGACTAGCGGGGGAACAAGAGACCCAGTACTTC
CASSLGLAGEQETQYF
>TRBV5-1|TRBD1|TRBJ1-2|14|few
TGCGCCAGCAGCTTGGGCAGGGGGCCGGATGGCTACACCTTC
CASSLGRGPDGYTF
>TRBV11-3|TRBD2|TRBJ2-3|16|-
TGTGCCAGCAGCTTAACGGCGGGGGGCAACACAGATACGCAGTATTTT
CASSLTAGGNTDTQYF
>TRBV5-1|TRBD1|TRBJ1-4|13|-
TGCGCCAGCGAAGGGACAGGGGATTGCAAACTGTTTTTT
CASEGTGDCKLFF
>TRBV5-1|-|TRBJ2-3|16|-
TGCGCCAGCAGCTTGTGGGCAGGGCAGCCGGGGGATACGCAGTATTTT
CASSLWAGQPGDTQYF
>TRBV4-3|-|TRBJ2-1|14|-
TGCGCCAGCAGCCAAGACTTCTCCGTATCTGAGCAGTTCTTC
CASSQDFSVSEQFF
>TRBV18|-|TRBJ1-1|15|-
TGTGCCAGCTCTCGCGGGGGGCCCATGAACACTGAAGCTTTCTTT
CASSRGGPMNTEAFF
>TRBV10-1|-|TRBJ2-7|12|-
TGCGCCAGCAGTGACCCGGGAATCGAGCAGTACTTC
CASSDPGIEQYF
>TRBV14|-|TRBJ2-1|18|-
TGTGCCAGCAGCCAAGCACAGGGAGAGGTGGTCATGAGGAATGAGCAGTTCTTC
CASSQAQGEVVMRNEQFF
>TRBV11-2|-|TRBJ1-5|15|-
TGTGCCAGCAGCGCCAGAGATTATAGCAATCAGCCCCAGCATTTT
CASSARDYSNQPQHF
>TRBV7-3|-|TRBJ1-1|14|few
TGTGCCAGCAGCTTAAGTTTAGTGAACACTGAAGCTTTCTTT
CASSLSLVNTEAFF
>TRBV18|TRBD1|TRBJ2-2|16|few
TGTGCCAGCTCACCACCGACAGGGGTGAACGCCGGGGAGCTGTTTTTT
CASSPPTGVNAGELFF
>TRBV27|-|TRBJ1-2|11|-
TGTGCCAGCAGTCGACCGAGGGGCTACACCTTC
CASSRPRGYTF
>TRBV4-2|-|TRBJ1-2|13|once
TGTGCCAGCAGCTTAAACACTCGGGGGGCCTACACCTTC
CASSLNTRGAYTF
>TRBV5-1|-|TRBJ2-7|14|-
TGCGCCAGCAGCTTGGCCACGGGTACTGTCGTACAGTACTTC
CASSLATGTVVQYF
>TRBV19|-|TRBJ1-1|11|once
TGTGCCAGTACCCAAGGAGCTGAAGCTTTCTTT
CASTQGAEAFF
>TRBV28|-|TRBJ2-1|14|-
TGTGCCAGCAGGGACCGACGGAACTACAATGAGCAGTTCTTC
CASRDRRNYNEQFF
>TRBV19|-|TRBJ2-1|12|few
TGTGCCAGTAAAGCTGAATACAATGAGCAGTTCTTC
CASKAEYNEQFF
>TRBV5-1|TRBD2|TRBJ2-7|15|-
TGCGCCAGCAGCTATAGCGGGAGGGCCTTGGAAGAGCAGTACTTC
CASSYSGRALEEQYF
>TRBV5-4|TRBD2|TRBJ2-3|16|-
TGTGCCAGCAGCTTAAGCCCAGCGGGGTACACAGATACGCAGTATTTT
CASSLSPAGYTDTQYF
>TRBV7-3|-|TRBJ2-2|13|-
TGTGCCAGCAGCTTCCAAGGAGTCGGGGAGCTGTTTTTT
CASSFQGVGELFF
>TRBV6-5|-|TRBJ1-2|13|once
TGTGCCATATCCACGGGGGGGAATTATGGCTACACCTTC
CAISTGGNYGYTF
>TRBV6-5|-|TRBJ1-1|15|few
TGTGCCAGCAGTTACTCTCAGGGTCGGGGCACTGAAGCTTTCTTT
CASSYSQGRGTEAFF
>TRBV7-9|-|TRBJ2-2|16|once
TGTGCCAGCAGCGGCCAGGGAGTCCGAGACACCGGGGAGCTGTTTTTT
CASSGQGVRDTGELFF
>TRBV4-2|-|TRBJ2-2|17|once
TGTGCCAGCAGCCATGTTGGGGGGGGCTCGGCCACCGGGGAGCTGTTTTTT
CASSHVGGGSATGELFF
>TRBV4-1|-|TRBJ2-1|15|-
TGCGCCAGCAGCCTAATCGGTAGCTCCTACAATGAGCAGTTCTTC
CASSLIGSSYNEQFF
>TRBV5-6|TRBD1|TRBJ1-2|14|-
TGTGCCAGCAGCGCAGCGGGACAGTTGTATGGCTACACCTTC
CASSAAGQLYGYTF
>TRBV25-1|TRBD2|TRBJ2-2|15|-
TGTGCCAGCAGTGATAGCGGGAGGGGCACCGGGGAGCTGTTTTTT
CASSDSGRGTGELFF
>TRBV11-2|TRBD2|TRBJ2-7|17|-
TGTGCCAGCAGTTCAGACCGAGCGGGAGGCGCCGGGGGCGAGCAGTACTTC
CASSSDRAGGAGGEQYF
>TRBV7-9|-|TRBJ1-2|13|-
TGTGCCAGCACCCCGACAGGCTTCTATGGCTACACCTTC
CASTPTGFYGYTF